This T cell receptor (beta chain) was recovered during a study of tumor and adjacent non-tumor tissue in lung cancer. Three rounds of nested PCR, following a modified ARM-PCR protocol, produced the TCRbeta library. One entry per CDR3 protein, called by TCRdb with MiXCR from the multiplex PCR reads. The data contain some 100,000 distinct CDR3 sequences, less than 75% of them singletons. No cell sorting was done before RNA was extracted from the tissue. Distant lung tissue was collected more than 3 cm away from the tumor edge. Donors were chemotherapy-naive, newly diagnosed lung cancer surgical patients in China, August–late 2014. The table lists this clonotype with many counts. The sequence derives from a man aged 25 to 40 with non-small cell lung cancer. Sequencing was carried out using distant non-tumor lung tissue.

The CDR3 loop reads CSARVEIYSNYGYTF. CDR3 nucleotides: TGCAGTGCTAGAGTTGAGATCTACTCTAACTATGGCTACACCTTC. The chain uses TRBV20-1 and TRBJ1-2; the D is unclear. The V end was cut by 1 base, the J end by 0 bases, with 12 bases between. CDR3 size: 15 residues. Germline assignment: CDR1 DFQATT and CDR2 SNEGSKA (reference sequence).